A selection of T cell receptor beta chains follows, all from one sample in a study of blood T cell repertoires in COVID-19. Clones were sequenced by immunoSEQ multiplex PCR, and TCRdb holds only the in-frame ones, with some missing. The sample has roughly 100,000 clones, over 75% seen once. Sequenced input: peripheral blood. The receptor set was obtained from a man of 80 years or more with active or convalescent COVID-19. The CDR3 runs from the conserved cysteine through the conserved F or W. D genes are given only for firm matches. Clone size, where shown, is once, few, many, or a class for clones that have expanded.

j_call	v_call	clone_size	d_call	cdr3_aa	cdr3_nt
TRBJ2-7	TRBV11-2	NA	NA	CASSLTTGSWNEQYF	TGTGCCAGCAGCTTAACTACAGGGTCATGGAACGAGCAGTACTTC
TRBJ1-1	TRBV18	NA	NA	CASSPGWGDTEAFF	TGTGCCAGCTCACCGGGGTGGGGGGACACTGAAGCTTTCTTT
TRBJ1-2	TRBV19	NA	TRBD1	CASSVTGRMNYGYTF	TGTGCCAGTAGTGTGACAGGGAGGATGAACTATGGCTACACCTTC
TRBJ1-5	TRBV6-2/TRBV6-3	NA	NA	CASSYGRGNSNQPQHF	TGTGCCAGCAGTTATGGTCGCGGGAATAGCAATCAGCCCCAGCATTTT
TRBJ2-1	TRBV5-4	NA	NA	CASSPAGASYNEQFF	TGTGCCAGCAGCCCCGCTGGAGCGTCCTACAATGAGCAGTTCTTC
TRBJ1-1	TRBV15	NA	NA	CATRPHGWRENTEAFF	TGTGCCACCAGGCCCCACGGGTGGAGGGAGAACACTGAAGCTTTCTTT
TRBJ1-1	TRBV7-3	NA	TRBD1	CASSLGTDRGRGVNTEAFF	TGTGCCAGCAGCTTAGGAACCGACAGGGGGCGTGGGGTGAACACTGAAGCTTTCTTT
TRBJ1-6	TRBV25-1	NA	NA	CASGQDLGSPLHF	TGTGCCAGCGGTCAGGATCTCGGTTCACCCCTCCACTTT
TRBJ1-1	TRBV25-1	NA	TRBD1	CASSQTGANTEAFF	TGTGCCAGCAGCCAGACAGGGGCTAACACTGAAGCTTTCTTT
TRBJ1-6	TRBV6-5	NA	NA	CASHGGNLNSPLHF	TGTGCCAGCCATGGAGGGAACCTCAATTCACCCCTCCACTTT
TRBJ1-5	TRBV7-8	NA	TRBD1	CASSSGQGGYSNQPQHF	TGTGCCAGCAGCTCAGGACAGGGTGGATATAGCAATCAGCCCCAGCATTTT
TRBJ1-4	TRBV9	NA	NA	CASSPSRGPNEKLFF	TGTGCCAGCAGCCCAAGCAGGGGACCAAATGAAAAACTGTTTTTT
TRBJ2-1	TRBV7-9	NA	TRBD1	CASSTQGQGRHEQFF	TGTGCCAGCAGCACACAAGGACAGGGTCGCCATGAGCAGTTCTTC
TRBJ1-2	TRBV11-2	NA	NA	CASSLDGGATNYGYTF	TGTGCCAGCAGCTTAGATGGCGGGGCGACTAACTATGGCTACACCTTC
TRBJ1-6	TRBV5-1	NA	TRBD1	CASSLTGQGYSPLHF	TGCGCCAGCAGCTTGACTGGACAGGGGTATTCACCCCTCCACTTT
TRBJ2-7	TRBV2	NA	TRBD1	CASDRGKGEQYF	TGTGCCAGCGACAGGGGGAAGGGCGAGCAGTACTTC
TRBJ2-2	TRBV19	many	TRBD2	CASITTSGGAGELFF	TGTGCCAGTATTACCACTAGCGGGGGGGCCGGGGAGCTGTTTTTT
TRBJ2-2	TRBV25-1	NA	TRBD2	CASSEWLAGVNTGELFF	TGTGCCAGCAGTGAATGGCTAGCGGGGGTGAACACCGGGGAGCTGTTTTTT
TRBJ1-1	TRBV4-3	NA	NA	CASSQAWAGESEAFF	TGCGCCAGCAGCCAAGCGTGGGCAGGCGAGTCTGAAGCTTTCTTT
TRBJ1-4	TRBV6-5	few	TRBD1	CASGDRMGTNEKLFF	TGTGCCAGCGGGGACAGGATGGGAACTAATGAAAAACTGTTTTTT
TRBJ1-2	TRBV6-1	NA	NA	CASSESYWEVGNYGYTF	TGTGCCAGCAGTGAAAGTTATTGGGAGGTTGGGAACTATGGCTACACCTTC
TRBJ2-3	TRBV11-2	NA	NA	CASSLSGTDTQYF	TGTGCCAGCAGCTTATCGGGCACAGATACGCAGTATTTT
TRBJ1-6	TRBV5-4	NA	TRBD1	CASSEPTGVNSPLHF	TGTGCCAGCAGCGAGCCGACAGGGGTGAATTCACCCCTCCACTTT
TRBJ1-2	TRBV3-1/TRBV3-2	NA	NA	CASSQGQYDRYGYTF	TGTGCCAGCAGCCAAGGACAGTACGATCGGTATGGCTACACCTTC
TRBJ2-3	TRBV7-3	NA	TRBD2	CASSLIAGATDTQYF	TGTGCCAGCAGCTTAATAGCGGGGGCCACAGATACGCAGTATTTT
TRBJ2-3	TRBV20-1	NA	NA	CSASTGNTDTQYF	TGCAGTGCTAGTACCGGGAACACAGATACGCAGTATTTT
TRBJ2-7	TRBV5-4	NA	TRBD1	CASSIGQGRSSYEQYF	TGTGCCAGCAGCATTGGACAGGGACGTTCCTCCTACGAGCAGTACTTC
TRBJ1-5	TRBV7-8	NA	NA	CASSLSGRNQPQHF	TGTGCCAGCAGCTTATCCGGTCGTAATCAGCCCCAGCATTTT
TRBJ1-2	TRBV5-4	NA	NA	CASSIPPGALGDYGYTF	TGTGCCAGCAGCATTCCGCCGGGAGCCCTAGGGGACTATGGCTACACCTTC
TRBJ2-3	TRBV3-1/TRBV3-2	NA	NA	CASSQDPRDTQYF	TGTGCCAGCAGCCAAGATCCCCGAGATACGCAGTATTTT
TRBJ2-3	TRBV7-8	NA	TRBD2	CASSSQRGSTDTQYF	TGTGCCAGCAGCTCACAGCGGGGAAGCACAGATACGCAGTATTTT
TRBJ1-2	TRBV5-1	NA	NA	CASSLEGVGGYTF	TGCGCCAGCAGCTTGGAGGGGGTCGGTGGCTACACCTTC
TRBJ1-4	TRBV5-4	NA	NA	CASSFRGVEKLFF	TGTGCCAGCAGCTTCAGGGGAGTTGAAAAACTGTTTTTT
TRBJ2-7	TRBV28	few	NA	CASSPPGSYEQYF	TGTGCCAGCAGTCCCCCGGGATCCTACGAGCAGTACTTC
TRBJ2-3	TRBV7-2	NA	NA	CASSRQSRTDTQYF	TGTGCCAGCAGCAGACAGAGCCGCACAGATACGCAGTATTTT
TRBJ2-7	TRBV6-5	few	TRBD1	CASSYSPTGDSYEQYF	TGTGCCAGCAGTTACTCCCCAACAGGGGACTCCTACGAGCAGTACTTC
TRBJ1-1	TRBV5-1	NA	NA	CASSSTSSVNTEAFF	TGCGCCAGCAGCTCGACTAGCTCCGTGAACACTGAAGCTTTCTTT
TRBJ2-3	TRBV28	NA	TRBD2	CASSLSAGGSTDTQYF	TGTGCCAGCAGTTTATCGGCGGGGGGAAGCACAGATACGCAGTATTTT
TRBJ2-2	TRBV5-1	NA	TRBD1	CASSPGQGADTGELFF	TGCGCCAGCAGCCCCGGACAGGGGGCGGACACCGGGGAGCTGTTTTTT
TRBJ1-5	TRBV11-2	NA	NA	CASSPSSPYSNQPQHF	TGTGCCAGCAGCCCGTCGTCCCCTTATAGCAATCAGCCCCAGCATTTT
TRBJ2-7	TRBV20-1	NA	NA	CSASGAGPYEQYF	TGCAGTGCTAGTGGGGCAGGGCCCTACGAGCAGTACTTC
TRBJ2-1	TRBV30	once	TRBD2	CAWSVSLAGNNEQFF	TGTGCCTGGAGTGTCAGCCTAGCGGGTAACAATGAGCAGTTCTTC
TRBJ2-1	TRBV28	NA	TRBD2	CASSSHPGAGGPVEQFF	TGTGCCAGCAGTTCGCACCCTGGAGCGGGGGGGCCGGTTGAGCAGTTCTTC
TRBJ1-6	TRBV28	NA	TRBD1	CASSFGQDDSPLHF	TGTGCCAGCAGTTTTGGACAGGACGATTCACCCCTCCACTTT
TRBJ1-2	TRBV4-3	NA	NA	CASSQDEGADYGYTF	TGCGCCAGCAGCCAAGATGAAGGGGCAGACTATGGCTACACCTTC
TRBJ2-5	TRBV3-1/TRBV3-2	NA	TRBD2	CASSRLTSGGGETQYF	TGTGCCAGCAGCCGCTTGACTAGCGGGGGAGGAGAGACCCAGTACTTC
TRBJ1-5	TRBV7-2	few	TRBD1	CASSRDRDQPQHF	TGTGCCAGCAGTCGGGACAGGGATCAGCCCCAGCATTTT
TRBJ1-4	TRBV5-5	once	NA	CASSFGGLGEKLFF	TGTGCCAGCAGCTTTGGGGGGTTAGGTGAAAAACTGTTTTTT